These T cell receptor beta chains were read from a single sample in a study of technical replicates of blood from a handful of donors. Clones were read by immunoSEQ multiplex PCR, and TCRdb kept only the in-frame ones, dropping some. The repertoire holds about 100,000 clones, with around 95% as singletons. Sequencing was performed on T cells isolated from PBMCs. The receptor source for this set is a human donor in good health. The CDR3 runs from the conserved cysteine through the conserved F or W. The order of the fields is J gene, V gene, clone size, D gene, CDR3 protein, CDR3 DNA. The D gene is left open where the match is weak. Size values are once, few and many counts, or a class for expanded clones, and some rows have none.

>TRBJ2-1|TRBV2|-|-
CASSEAETGHNEQFF
TGTGCCAGCAGTGAAGCGGAGACAGGCCACAATGAGCAGTTCTTC
>TRBJ2-7|TRBV10-3|-|-
CAISETVRRQNPYEQYF
TGTGCCATCAGTGAGACAGTAAGGCGACAAAACCCCTACGAGCAGTACTTC
>TRBJ2-7|TRBV10-3|-|-
CAIRGSAEAYEQYF
TGTGCCATCAGGGGTTCAGCGGAGGCCTACGAGCAGTACTTC
>TRBJ2-7|TRBV27|-|-
CASSLGGPSYEQYF
TGTGCCAGCAGTCTCGGTGGTCCCTCCTACGAGCAGTACTTC
>TRBJ1-4|TRBV6-4|-|TRBD1
CASSKIKVTGVRDEKLFF
TGTGCCAGCAGCAAGATAAAAGTAACAGGGGTTAGGGATGAAAAACTGTTTTTT
>TRBJ1-2|TRBV2|-|-
CASSETDSYYGYTF
TGTGCCAGCAGTGAAACCGACAGCTACTATGGCTACACCTTC
>TRBJ2-2|TRBV11-1|-|-
CASSLDQYTGELFF
TGTGCCAGCAGCTTAGATCAGTACACCGGGGAGCTGTTTTTT
>TRBJ2-3|TRBV6-6|once|-
CASSYSREDTQYF
TGTGCCAGCAGTTACTCGAGAGAAGATACGCAGTATTTT
>TRBJ1-1|TRBV14|-|TRBD1
CASSKGRGLQGLNTEAFF
TGTGCCAGCAGTAAAGGCCGAGGGTTACAGGGGTTGAACACTGAAGCTTTCTTT
>TRBJ1-1|TRBV19|-|-
CASSIEGGVTEAFF
TGTGCCAGTAGTATCGAGGGAGGGGTCACTGAAGCTTTCTTT
>TRBJ2-7|TRBV7-6|-|-
CASSLVGQGSYEQYF
TGTGCCAGCAGCTTAGTAGGTCAGGGCTCCTACGAGCAGTACTTC
>TRBJ2-1|TRBV4-2|few|TRBD2
CASSQGLAGGQNEQFF
TGTGCCAGCAGCCAAGGACTAGCGGGGGGGCAAAATGAGCAGTTCTTC
>TRBJ2-7|TRBV5-4|-|-
CASSFTGTGEQYF
TGTGCCAGCAGCTTTACAGGGACGGGCGAGCAGTACTTC
>TRBJ1-1|TRBV30|-|-
CAWSATTEAFF
TGTGCCTGGAGTGCTACTACTGAAGCTTTCTTT
>TRBJ2-2|TRBV2|-|-
CAGRLSPTGELFF
TGTGCCGGAAGACTTAGTCCGACCGGGGAGCTGTTTTTT
>TRBJ2-7|TRBV9|-|-
CASSVRGRANYEQYF
TGTGCCAGCAGCGTCAGGGGCAGGGCCAACTACGAGCAGTACTTC
>TRBJ1-5|TRBV4-2|-|TRBD1
CASSQDRQGTNQPQHF
TGTGCCAGCAGCCAAGATAGACAGGGGACCAATCAGCCCCAGCATTTT
>TRBJ2-1|TRBV4-1|-|TRBD2
CASSESGSSWEQFF
TGCGCCAGCAGCGAAAGCGGGAGTTCTTGGGAGCAGTTCTTC
>TRBJ1-5|TRBV7-2|-|TRBD1
CASSLLPGQGGHF
TGTGCCAGCAGCCTACTCCCCGGACAGGGGGGACATTTT
>TRBJ2-5|TRBV7-9|-|-
CASSLESLETQYF
TGTGCCAGCAGCTTAGAATCGTTAGAGACCCAGTACTTC
>TRBJ2-1|TRBV7-2|-|-
CASSPFGTNNNEQFF
TGTGCCAGCAGCCCATTCGGGACAAACAACAATGAGCAGTTCTTC
>TRBJ1-3|TRBV9|-|-
CASSVGLEGNTIYF
TGTGCCAGCAGCGTTGGACTCGAGGGAAACACCATATATTTT
>TRBJ1-1|TRBV11-3|-|-
CASSLDSGYTEAFF
TGTGCCAGCAGCTTAGATTCAGGGTACACTGAAGCTTTCTTT
>TRBJ2-2|TRBV11-3|-|-
CASSLDFASGAGELFF
TGTGCCAGCAGCTTAGACTTCGCATCCGGGGCCGGGGAGCTGTTTTTT
>TRBJ2-2|TRBV19|-|-
CASSRGSYATGELFF
TGTGCCAGTAGTCGGGGGAGCTATGCCACCGGGGAGCTGTTTTTT
>TRBJ1-1|TRBV15|-|-
CATSALGGTEAFF
TGTGCCACCAGCGCCCTCGGAGGGACTGAAGCTTTCTTT
>TRBJ2-5|TRBV19|-|-
CASSQGGAETQYF
TGTGCCAGTAGTCAGGGAGGTGCAGAGACCCAGTACTTC
>TRBJ1-1|TRBV6-1|-|TRBD1
CASSEGGGRADTEAFF
TGTGCCAGCAGTGAAGGAGGGGGCAGGGCAGACACTGAAGCTTTCTTT
>TRBJ2-2|TRBV15|-|-
CATSPGGSAGELFF
TGTGCCACCAGCCCGGGGGGCTCGGCCGGGGAGCTGTTTTTT
>TRBJ1-5|TRBV13|-|-
CASSYSGNQPQHF
TGTGCCAGCAGCTATTCGGGCAATCAGCCCCAGCATTTT
>TRBJ2-1|TRBV28|-|TRBD2
CASISGGTTIDEQFF
TGTGCCAGCATATCCGGAGGGACTACGATCGATGAGCAGTTCTTC
>TRBJ2-7|TRBV18|-|TRBD1
CASSPGQGSYEQYF
TGTGCCAGCTCACCGGGACAGGGGTCCTACGAGCAGTACTTC
>TRBJ2-5|TRBV7-6|-|TRBD2
CASSAGFTGLLADQETQYF
TGTGCCAGCAGCGCGGGCTTTACCGGGCTACTAGCGGACCAAGAGACCCAGTACTTC
>TRBJ1-2|TRBV28|-|-
CASSEGGLYGYTF
TGTGCCAGCAGCGAAGGAGGGTTGTATGGCTACACCTTC
>TRBJ2-7|TRBV11-2|-|-
CASSLQAGYSYEQYF
TGTGCCAGCAGCTTACAGGCAGGCTATTCCTACGAGCAGTACTTC
>TRBJ1-6|TRBV5-4|-|TRBD1
CTSSWTGNSPLHF
TGTACCAGCAGCTGGACAGGGAATTCACCCCTCCACTTT
>TRBJ2-1|TRBV29-1|-|-
CSARPAGAYNEQFF
TGCAGCGCCCGCCCGGCAGGGGCCTACAATGAGCAGTTCTTC
>TRBJ1-1|TRBV7-9|-|-
CASSFRGENTEAFF
TGTGCCAGCAGCTTCCGGGGGGAGAACACTGAAGCTTTCTTT
>TRBJ2-3|TRBV11-3|-|TRBD2
CASGTSGGTDTQYF
TGTGCCAGCGGGACTAGCGGGGGGACAGATACGCAGTATTTT
>TRBJ2-2|TRBV27|-|-
CASSFGPNTGELFF
TGTGCCAGCAGTTTTGGGCCGAACACCGGGGAGCTGTTTTTT
>TRBJ2-7|TRBV13|once|TRBD2
CASSLTGGSIYEQYF
TGTGCCAGCAGCTTAACCGGCGGGAGTATCTACGAGCAGTACTTC
>TRBJ2-7|TRBV7-8|once|-
CASSLALGGSSYEQYF
TGTGCCAGCAGCTTGGCGTTAGGGGGTTCCTCCTACGAGCAGTACTTC
>TRBJ2-3|TRBV5-4|-|TRBD2
CASSLVRAGVSDTQYF
TGTGCCAGCAGCTTGGTTCGAGCGGGAGTGTCAGATACGCAGTATTTT
>TRBJ1-5|TRBV12-5|-|-
CASVGRVGQPQHF
TGTGCTAGTGTGGGCAGGGTGGGACAGCCCCAGCATTTT
>TRBJ2-1|TRBV9|-|-
CASSLGANTIYNEQFF
TGTGCCAGCAGCCTCGGAGCGAACACCATCTACAATGAGCAGTTCTTC
>TRBJ1-1|TRBV28|-|-
CASTLPTGGRAFF
TGTGCCAGCACCCTTCCCACAGGTGGAAGGGCTTTCTTT
>TRBJ2-7|TRBV28|-|TRBD1
CASSSPTRDRGGSYEQYF
TGTGCCAGCAGTTCCCCCACCCGGGACAGGGGGGGGTCCTACGAGCAGTACTTC
>TRBJ2-1|TRBV5-1|-|-
CASTSTQQGDEQFF
TGCGCCAGCACCTCGACGCAACAGGGCGATGAGCAGTTCTTC
>TRBJ2-7|TRBV6-1|-|-
CASRGRHDYPYEQYF
TGTGCCAGCAGGGGGAGACACGATTACCCCTACGAGCAGTACTTC
>TRBJ2-1|TRBV5-1|-|-
CASSTGPGFGNEQFF
TGCGCCAGCAGCACGGGTCCGGGTTTTGGCAATGAGCAGTTCTTC
>TRBJ1-2|TRBV28|-|TRBD1
CASSLQGANYGYTF
TGTGCCAGCAGTTTACAGGGGGCGAACTATGGCTACACCTTC
>TRBJ2-1|TRBV16|-|-
CASSFAEGYNEQFF
TGTGCCAGCAGCTTTGCAGAGGGCTACAATGAGCAGTTCTTC
>TRBJ2-7|TRBV21-1|-|-
CASSKAGGRRHEQYF
TGTGCCAGCAGCAAAGCCGGGGGGCGCAGACACGAGCAGTACTTC